These 8 T cell receptor beta chains were sequenced from one sample in a study of cytomegalovirus exposure and HLA in healthy donors. The PCR ran on 60 Vbeta and 13 Jbeta primers. Assay: immunoSEQ multiplex PCR; the TCRdb copy retains only in-frame clones and omits some. The table shows around 230,000 clones, with roughly 85% occurring only once. The sequenced material came from PBMCs. The receptors stem from a male donor in good health and CMV-seronegative.

In this sample, this clone turned up a few times. The CDR3 is CASSQDRGRSTEAFF. In DNA, the CDR3 is TGTGCCAGCAGTCAGGACAGGGGTCGAAGCACTGAAGCTTTCTTT. The chain couples TRBV28 to TRBJ1-1, with 9 bases lining up with TRBD1. Looked up from germline, CDR1 is MDHEN and CDR2 is SYDVKM. This CDR3 has 15 residues. V lost 5 bases and J lost 4; bases outside the gene matches: 8.

V gene TRBV18 combines with J gene TRBJ2-2; 8 bases agree with TRBD2. Looked up from germline, CDR1 is KGHSH and CDR2 is LQKENI. CDR3 length: 18 amino acids. The ends lost 8 bases at V and 5 bases at J; junction bases unmatched: 19. CDR3 residues: CASPHEERGFDYTGELFF. Written as DNA, the CDR3 is TGTGCCAGCCCACACGAGGAGCGGGGGTTCGATTATACCGGGGAGCTGTTTTTT.

The chain recombines TRBV6-1 with TRBJ2-3; D perhaps matches TRBD1 (6 bases). Germline V gene lookup returns CDR1 MNHNS and CDR2 SASEGT. The CDR3 spans 15 residues. V lost 3 bases and J lost 0, with 10 bases in between. The CDR3 is CASSDHRESTDTQYF. The CDR3 region has the DNA TGTGCCAGCAGTGACCACAGGGAAAGCACAGATACGCAGTATTTT.

V usage is TRBV4-3 and J usage is TRBJ2-3; tentatively, D is TRBD2 (7 bases). Trimming left V 0 bases short and J 2 bases short, with 21 bases between. The CDR3 has 19 residues. CDR1 and CDR2 (germline): LGHNA, YSLEER. The CDR3: CASSQDPFPGEGDTDTQYF. CDR3 nucleotides: TGCGCCAGCAGCCAAGATCCTTTTCCAGGGGAGGGTGACACAGATACGCAGTATTTT.

The chain joins TRBV19 to TRBJ2-7; D is possibly TRBD2 (5 bases). The germline CDR1 and CDR2 sequences are LNHDA and SQIVND (reference sequence). V was clipped by 6 bases and J by 0 bases, with 12 bases between them. The CDR3 is 14 amino acids. The chain's CDR3 is CASRGGRSSYEQYF. The CDR3, as DNA: TGTGCCAGTAGAGGAGGACGGAGCTCCTACGAGCAGTACTTC.

The genes are TRBV4-2 and TRBJ2-1; 12 bases fit TRBD2. This CDR3 contains 20 residues. Germline trimming cut 1 base from V and 0 bases from J; bases unmatched to any gene: 10. Germline lookup yields CDR1 LGHNA and CDR2 YNFKEQ. The CDR3 bases are TGTGCCAGCAGCCAAGTTGGACTAGCGGGAATCCTTTCCTCCTACAATGAGCAGTTCTTC. Residues: CASSQVGLAGILSSYNEQFF.

This clone was seen only a few times. This CDR3 is CASSLDSRTGLNTGELFF. As DNA, the CDR3 is TGTGCCAGCAGCTTAGATTCCCGGACAGGATTGAACACCGGGGAGCTGTTTTTT. V gene TRBV11-3 combines with J gene TRBJ2-2, with 7 bases matching TRBD1. V dropped 0 bases and J dropped 1; count of bases not matched to a gene: 8. The CDR3 runs to 18 residues. CDR1 is SGHNT, CDR2 YENEEA, per germline.

This clone was picked up one time. The chain recombines TRBV5-4 with TRBJ1-1; 7 nucleotides match TRBD1. Germline V gene lookup returns CDR1 SGHNT and CDR2 YYREEE (reference sequence). This CDR3 is built from 18 residues. V lost 0 bases to trimming and J lost 3 bases; unmatched junction nucleotides: 14. CDR3 sequence reads: CASSLARPGGPGDTEAFF. The CDR3 nucleotides are TGTGCCAGCAGCTTGGCCCGACCAGGGGGGCCCGGAGACACTGAAGCTTTCTTT.